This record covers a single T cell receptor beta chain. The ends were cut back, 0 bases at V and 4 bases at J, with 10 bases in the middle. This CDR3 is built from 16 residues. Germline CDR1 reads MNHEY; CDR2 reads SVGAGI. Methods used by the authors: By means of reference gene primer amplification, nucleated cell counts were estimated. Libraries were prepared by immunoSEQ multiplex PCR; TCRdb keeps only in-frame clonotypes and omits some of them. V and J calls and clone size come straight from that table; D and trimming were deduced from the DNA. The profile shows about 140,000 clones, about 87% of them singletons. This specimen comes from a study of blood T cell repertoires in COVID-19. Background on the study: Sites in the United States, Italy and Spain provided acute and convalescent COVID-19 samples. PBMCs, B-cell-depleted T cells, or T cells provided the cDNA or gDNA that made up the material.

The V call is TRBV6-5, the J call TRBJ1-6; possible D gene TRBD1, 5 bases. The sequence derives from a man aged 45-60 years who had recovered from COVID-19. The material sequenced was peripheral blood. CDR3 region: CASSYSGGGYNSPLHF. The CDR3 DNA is TGTGCCAGCAGTTACTCGGGGGGTGGGTATAATTCACCCCTCCACTTT.